The T cell receptor (beta chain) under discussion was sequenced for a study of T-cell memory formation after mild COVID-19. Study-wide context: Largely, the TCR clusters proved donor specific.

This CDR3 region has 12 residues. CDR1 and CDR2 from the germline V gene are LGHNA and YSLEER. Trimming removed 0 bases at V and 6 bases at J, with 4 bases between. Notes on the study in general: Among CD4+ contracting clones, most were CM and EM, and CD8+ ones EMRA.

This clonotype was picked up a small number of times. Antigen unknown. Using its own MiXCR run on the 5' RACE reads, TCRdb lists one record per CDR3 protein. The profile shows around 60,000 distinct CDR3 sequences, roughly 9.5% of them singletons. The sequencing sample was made of PBMCs or a T cell subset sorted from them (not recorded which). The chain is built from TRBV4-3 and TRBJ2-3; the D is unclear. This sequence originates from a man aged 18 to 35 who had mild COVID-19 (a few samples of this study predate the infection). Cell type and time point are not known. CDR3 sequence reads: CASSQEGDTQYF. The DNA for the CDR3 is TGCGCCAGCAGCCAAGAAGGCGATACGCAGTATTTT.